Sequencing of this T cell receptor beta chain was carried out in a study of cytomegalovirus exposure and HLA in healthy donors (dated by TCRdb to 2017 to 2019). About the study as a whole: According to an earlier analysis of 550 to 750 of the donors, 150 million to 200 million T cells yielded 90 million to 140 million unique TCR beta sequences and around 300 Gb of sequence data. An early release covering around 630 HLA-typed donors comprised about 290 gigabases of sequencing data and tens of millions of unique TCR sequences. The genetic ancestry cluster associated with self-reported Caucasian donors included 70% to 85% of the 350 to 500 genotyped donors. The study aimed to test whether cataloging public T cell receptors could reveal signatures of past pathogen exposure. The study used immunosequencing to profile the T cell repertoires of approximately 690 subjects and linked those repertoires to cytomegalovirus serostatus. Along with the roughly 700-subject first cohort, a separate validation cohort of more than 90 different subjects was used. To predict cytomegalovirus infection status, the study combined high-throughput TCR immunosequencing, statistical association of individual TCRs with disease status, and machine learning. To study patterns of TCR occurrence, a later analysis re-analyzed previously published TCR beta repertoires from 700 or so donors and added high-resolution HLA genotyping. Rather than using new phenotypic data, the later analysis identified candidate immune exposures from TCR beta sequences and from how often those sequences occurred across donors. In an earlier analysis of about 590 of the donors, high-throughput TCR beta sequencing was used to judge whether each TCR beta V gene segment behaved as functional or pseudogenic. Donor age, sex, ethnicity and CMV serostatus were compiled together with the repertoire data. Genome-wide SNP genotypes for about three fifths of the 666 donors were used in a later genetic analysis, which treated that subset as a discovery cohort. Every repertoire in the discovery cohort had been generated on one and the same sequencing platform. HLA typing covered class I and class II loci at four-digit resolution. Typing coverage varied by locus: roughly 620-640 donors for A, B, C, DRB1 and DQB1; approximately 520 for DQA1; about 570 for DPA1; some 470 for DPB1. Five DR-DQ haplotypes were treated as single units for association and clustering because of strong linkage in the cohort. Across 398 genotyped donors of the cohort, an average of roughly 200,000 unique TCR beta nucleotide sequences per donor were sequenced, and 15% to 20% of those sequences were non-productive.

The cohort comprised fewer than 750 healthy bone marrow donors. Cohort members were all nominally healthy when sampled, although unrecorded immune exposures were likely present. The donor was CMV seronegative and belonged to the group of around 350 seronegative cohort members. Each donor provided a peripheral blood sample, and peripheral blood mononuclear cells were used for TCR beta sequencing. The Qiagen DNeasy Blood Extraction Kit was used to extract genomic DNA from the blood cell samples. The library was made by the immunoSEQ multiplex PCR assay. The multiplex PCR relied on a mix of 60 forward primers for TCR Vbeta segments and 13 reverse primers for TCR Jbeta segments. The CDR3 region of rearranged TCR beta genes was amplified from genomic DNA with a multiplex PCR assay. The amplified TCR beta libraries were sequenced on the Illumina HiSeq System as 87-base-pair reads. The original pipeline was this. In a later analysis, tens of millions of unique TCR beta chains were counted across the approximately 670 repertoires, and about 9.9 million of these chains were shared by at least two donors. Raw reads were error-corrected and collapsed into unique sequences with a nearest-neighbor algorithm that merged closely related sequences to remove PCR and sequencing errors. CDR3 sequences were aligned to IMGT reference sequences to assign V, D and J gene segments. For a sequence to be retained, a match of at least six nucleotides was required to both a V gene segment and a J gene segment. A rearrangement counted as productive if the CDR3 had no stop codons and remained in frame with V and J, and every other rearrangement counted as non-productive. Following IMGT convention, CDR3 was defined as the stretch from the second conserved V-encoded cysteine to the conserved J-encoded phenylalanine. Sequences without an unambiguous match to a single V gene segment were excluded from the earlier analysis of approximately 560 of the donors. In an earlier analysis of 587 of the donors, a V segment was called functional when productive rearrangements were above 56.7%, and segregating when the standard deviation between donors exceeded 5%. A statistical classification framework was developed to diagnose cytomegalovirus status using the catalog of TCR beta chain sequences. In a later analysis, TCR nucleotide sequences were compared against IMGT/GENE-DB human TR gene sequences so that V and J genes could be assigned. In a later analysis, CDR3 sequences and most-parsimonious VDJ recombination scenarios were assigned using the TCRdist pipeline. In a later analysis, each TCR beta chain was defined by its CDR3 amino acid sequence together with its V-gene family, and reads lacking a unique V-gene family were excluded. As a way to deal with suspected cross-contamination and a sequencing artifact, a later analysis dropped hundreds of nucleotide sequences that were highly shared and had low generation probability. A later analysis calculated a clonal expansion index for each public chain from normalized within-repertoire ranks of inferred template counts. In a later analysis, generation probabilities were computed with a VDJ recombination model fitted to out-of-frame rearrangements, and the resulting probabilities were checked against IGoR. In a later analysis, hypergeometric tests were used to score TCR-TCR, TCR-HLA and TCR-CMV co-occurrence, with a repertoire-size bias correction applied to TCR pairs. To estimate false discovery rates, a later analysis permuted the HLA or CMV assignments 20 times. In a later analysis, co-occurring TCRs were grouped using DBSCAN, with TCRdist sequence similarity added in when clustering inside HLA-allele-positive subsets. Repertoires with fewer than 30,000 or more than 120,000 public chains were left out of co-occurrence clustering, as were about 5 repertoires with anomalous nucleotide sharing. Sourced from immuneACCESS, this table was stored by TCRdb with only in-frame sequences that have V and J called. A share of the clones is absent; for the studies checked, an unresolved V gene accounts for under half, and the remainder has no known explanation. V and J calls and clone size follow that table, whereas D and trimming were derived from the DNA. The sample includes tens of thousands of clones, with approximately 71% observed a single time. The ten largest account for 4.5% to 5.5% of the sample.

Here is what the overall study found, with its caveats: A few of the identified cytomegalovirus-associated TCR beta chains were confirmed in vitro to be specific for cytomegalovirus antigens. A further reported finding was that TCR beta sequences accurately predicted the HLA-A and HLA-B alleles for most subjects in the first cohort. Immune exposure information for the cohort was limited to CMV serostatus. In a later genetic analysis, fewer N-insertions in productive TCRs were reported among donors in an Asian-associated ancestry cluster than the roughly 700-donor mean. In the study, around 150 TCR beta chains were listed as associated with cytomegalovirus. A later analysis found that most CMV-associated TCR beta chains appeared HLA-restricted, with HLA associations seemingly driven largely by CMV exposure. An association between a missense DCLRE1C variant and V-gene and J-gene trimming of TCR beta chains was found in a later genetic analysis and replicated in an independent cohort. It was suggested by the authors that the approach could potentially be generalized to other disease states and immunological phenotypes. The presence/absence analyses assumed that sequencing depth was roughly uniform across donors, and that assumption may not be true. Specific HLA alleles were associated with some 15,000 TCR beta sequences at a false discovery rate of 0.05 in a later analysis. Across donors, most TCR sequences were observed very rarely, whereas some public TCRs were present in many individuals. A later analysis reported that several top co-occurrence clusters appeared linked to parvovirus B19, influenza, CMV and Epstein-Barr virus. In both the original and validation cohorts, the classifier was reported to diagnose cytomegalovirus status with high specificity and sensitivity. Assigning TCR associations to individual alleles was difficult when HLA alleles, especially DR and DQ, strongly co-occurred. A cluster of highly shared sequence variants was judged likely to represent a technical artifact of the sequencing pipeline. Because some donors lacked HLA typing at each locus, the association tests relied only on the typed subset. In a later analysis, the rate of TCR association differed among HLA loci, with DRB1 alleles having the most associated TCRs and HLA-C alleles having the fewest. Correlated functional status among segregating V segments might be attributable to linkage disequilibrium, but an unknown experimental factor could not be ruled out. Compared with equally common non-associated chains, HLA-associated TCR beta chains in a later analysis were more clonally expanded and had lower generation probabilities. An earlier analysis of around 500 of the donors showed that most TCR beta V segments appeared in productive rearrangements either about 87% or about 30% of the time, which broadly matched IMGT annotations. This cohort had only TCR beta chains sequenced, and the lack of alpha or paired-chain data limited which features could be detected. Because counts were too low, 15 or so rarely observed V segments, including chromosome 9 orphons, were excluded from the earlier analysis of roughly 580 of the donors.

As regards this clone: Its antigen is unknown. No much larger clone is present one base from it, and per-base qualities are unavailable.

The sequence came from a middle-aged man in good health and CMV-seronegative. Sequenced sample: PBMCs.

For the CDR3, the sequence is CASSLSRLAGGGELFF. The sequenced DNA is TGTGCCAGCAGCTTAAGCAGACTAGCGGGCGGCGGGGAGCTGTTTTTT. The chain is encoded by TRBV7-3 joined to TRBJ2-2, with 10 middle bases fitting TRBD2. CDR1 SGHTA and CDR2 FQGTGA were looked up in the germline V gene. The CDR3 spans 16 residues, from the cysteine through the phenylalanine. Only the CDR3 DNA is retained, 48 bases long and in frame from the first base. For this chain, trimming is 1 base at the V end and 7 bases at the J end, and the number of junction bases without a gene match is 6. When the CDR3 is completed using the reference TRBV7-3 and TRBJ2-2 genes on either side, the full variable domain is GAGVSQTPSNKVTEKGKYVELRCDPISGHTALYWYRQSLGQGPEFLIYFQGTGAADDSGLPNDRFFAVRPEGSVSTLKIQRTERGDSAVYLCASSLSRLAGGGELFFGEGSRLTVL.